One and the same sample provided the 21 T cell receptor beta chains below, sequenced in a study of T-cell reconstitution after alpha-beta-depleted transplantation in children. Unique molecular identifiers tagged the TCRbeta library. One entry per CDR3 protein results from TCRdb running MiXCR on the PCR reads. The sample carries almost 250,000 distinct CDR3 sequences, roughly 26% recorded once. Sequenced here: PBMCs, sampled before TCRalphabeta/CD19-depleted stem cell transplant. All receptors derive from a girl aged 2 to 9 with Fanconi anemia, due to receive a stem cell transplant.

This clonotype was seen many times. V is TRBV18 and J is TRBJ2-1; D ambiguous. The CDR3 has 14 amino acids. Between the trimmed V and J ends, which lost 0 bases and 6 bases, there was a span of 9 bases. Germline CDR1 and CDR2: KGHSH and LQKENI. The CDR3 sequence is CASSPPQWLNEQFF. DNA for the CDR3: TGTGCCAGCTCACCACCACAATGGCTCAATGAGCAGTTCTTC.

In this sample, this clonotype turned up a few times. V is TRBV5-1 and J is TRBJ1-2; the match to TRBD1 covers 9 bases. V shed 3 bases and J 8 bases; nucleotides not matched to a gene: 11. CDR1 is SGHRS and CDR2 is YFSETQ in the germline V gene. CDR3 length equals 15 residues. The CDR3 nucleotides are TGCGCCAGCAGCTCCCTAACAGGGGGCAAAGACGGCTACACCTTC. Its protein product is CASSSLTGGKDGYTF. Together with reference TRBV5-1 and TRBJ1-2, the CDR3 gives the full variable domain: KAGVTQTPRYLIKTRGQQVTLSCSPISGHRSVSWYQQTPGQGLQFLFEYFSETQRNKGNFPGRFSGRQFSNSRSEMNVSTLELGDSALYLCASSSLTGGKDGYTFGSGTRLTVV.

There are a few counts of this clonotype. CDR3 DNA: TGTGCCAGCAGTTTTTGGACTAGCGGGACGCTCTACGAGCAGTACTTC. Translation gives CASSFWTSGTLYEQYF. This chain uses TRBV28 with TRBJ2-7, with TRBD2 matching over 12 bases. The ends lost 3 bases at V and 3 bases at J; junction bases unmatched: 6. Germline lookup yields CDR1 MDHEN and CDR2 SYDVKM. The CDR3 runs 16 residues.

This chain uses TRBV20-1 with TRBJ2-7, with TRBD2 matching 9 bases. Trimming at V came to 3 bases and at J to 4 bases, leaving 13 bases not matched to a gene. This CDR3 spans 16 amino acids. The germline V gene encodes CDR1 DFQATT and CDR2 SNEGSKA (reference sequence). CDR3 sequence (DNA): TGCAGTGCTAGGACCGTGAGCGGGGGGTATATTTACGAGCAGTACTTC. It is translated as CSARTVSGGYIYEQYF.

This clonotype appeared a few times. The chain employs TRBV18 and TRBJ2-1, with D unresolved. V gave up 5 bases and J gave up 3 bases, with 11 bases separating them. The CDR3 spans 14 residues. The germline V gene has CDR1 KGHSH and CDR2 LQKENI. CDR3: CASSVDNLYNEQFF. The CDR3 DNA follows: TGTGCCAGCTCAGTTGATAATCTCTACAATGAGCAGTTCTTC. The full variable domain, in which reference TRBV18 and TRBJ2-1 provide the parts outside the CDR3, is NAGVMQNPRHLVRRRGQEARLRCSPMKGHSHVYWYRQLPEEGLKFMVYLQKENIIDESGMPKERFSAEFPKEGPSILRIQQVVRGDSAAYFCASSVDNLYNEQFFGPGTRLTVL.

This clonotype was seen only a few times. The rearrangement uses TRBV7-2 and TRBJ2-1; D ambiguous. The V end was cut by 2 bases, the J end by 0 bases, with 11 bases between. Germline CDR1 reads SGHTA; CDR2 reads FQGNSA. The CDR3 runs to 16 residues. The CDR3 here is CASSLYYFPSYNEQFF. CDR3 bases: TGTGCCAGCAGCTTATACTATTTCCCCTCCTACAATGAGCAGTTCTTC. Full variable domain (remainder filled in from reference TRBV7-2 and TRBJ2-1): GAGVSQSPSNKVTEKGKDVELRCDPISGHTALYWYRQSLGQGLEFLIYFQGNSAPDKSGLPSDRFSAERTGGSVSTLTIQRTQQEDSAVYLCASSLYYFPSYNEQFFGPGTRLTVL.

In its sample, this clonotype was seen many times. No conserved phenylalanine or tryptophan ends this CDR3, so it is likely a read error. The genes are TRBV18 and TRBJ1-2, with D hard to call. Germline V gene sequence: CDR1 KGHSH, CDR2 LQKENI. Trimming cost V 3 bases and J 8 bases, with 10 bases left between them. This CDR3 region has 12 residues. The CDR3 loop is CASSPDLGGYTI. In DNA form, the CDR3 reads TGTGCCAGCTCACCGGACTTGGGGGGCTACACCATC.

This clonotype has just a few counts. The CDR3 nucleotides are TGTGCCAGCAGCCCGATAGCGGGAGGGCCCCACGAGCAGTACTTC. This translates into CASSPIAGGPHEQYF. This chain uses TRBV7-6 with TRBJ2-7; 11 bases are a match to TRBD2. J lost 5 bases, V lost 5 bases, and 8 bases had no gene match. The germline gives CDR1 SGHVS, CDR2 FNYEAQ. This CDR3 is 15 amino acids long.

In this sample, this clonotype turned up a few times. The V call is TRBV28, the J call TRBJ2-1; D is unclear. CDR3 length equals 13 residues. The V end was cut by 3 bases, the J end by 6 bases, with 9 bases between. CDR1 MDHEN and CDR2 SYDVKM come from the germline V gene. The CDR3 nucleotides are TGTGCCAGCAGTTTTATTCGGCGCAATGAGCAGTTCTTC. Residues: CASSFIRRNEQFF. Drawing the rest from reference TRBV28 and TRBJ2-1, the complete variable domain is DVKVTQSSRYLVKRTGEKVFLECVQDMDHENMFWYRQDPGLGLRLIYFSYDVKMKEKGDIPEGYSVSREKKERFSLILESASTNQTSMYLCASSFIRRNEQFFGPGTRLTVL.

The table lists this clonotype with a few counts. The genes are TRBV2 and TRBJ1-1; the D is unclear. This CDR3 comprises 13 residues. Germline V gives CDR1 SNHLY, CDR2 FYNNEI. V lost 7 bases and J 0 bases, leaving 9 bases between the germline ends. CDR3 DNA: TGTGCCAGCAAGGACTCCTTGAACACTGAAGCTTTCTTT. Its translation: CASKDSLNTEAFF.

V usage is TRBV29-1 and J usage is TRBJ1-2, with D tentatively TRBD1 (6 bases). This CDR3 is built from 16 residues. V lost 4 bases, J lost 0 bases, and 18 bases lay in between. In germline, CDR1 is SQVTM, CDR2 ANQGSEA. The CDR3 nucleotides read TGCAGCGTTGCGACGGGACATTACGAACCTAACTATGGCTACACCTTC. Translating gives CSVATGHYEPNYGYTF. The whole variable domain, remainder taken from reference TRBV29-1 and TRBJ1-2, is SAVISQKPSRDICQRGTSLTIQCQVDSQVTMMFWYRQQPGQSLTLIATANQGSEATYESGFVIDKFPISRPNLTFSTLTVSNMSPEDSSIYLCSVATGHYEPNYGYTFGSGTRLTVV.

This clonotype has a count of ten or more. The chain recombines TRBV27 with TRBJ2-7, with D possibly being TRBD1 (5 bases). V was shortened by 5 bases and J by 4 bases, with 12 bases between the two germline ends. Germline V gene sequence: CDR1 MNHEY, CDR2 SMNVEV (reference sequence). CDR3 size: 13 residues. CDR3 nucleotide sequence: TGTGCCAGCAGTCAGGGTGTCGAGTACGAGCAGTACTTC. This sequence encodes CASSQGVEYEQYF.

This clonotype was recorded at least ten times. The DNA for the CDR3 is TGTGCCATCACTTCAGGGGTTGGTACCCAGCAGTACTTC. Its translation is CAITSGVGTQQYF. This sequence joins TRBV10-3 and TRBJ2-7; D is possibly TRBD1 (6 bases). The CDR3 consists of 13 residues. Germline lookup yields CDR1 ENHRY and CDR2 SYGVKD. Between the trimmed V and J ends, which lost 7 bases and 8 bases, there was a span of 18 bases.

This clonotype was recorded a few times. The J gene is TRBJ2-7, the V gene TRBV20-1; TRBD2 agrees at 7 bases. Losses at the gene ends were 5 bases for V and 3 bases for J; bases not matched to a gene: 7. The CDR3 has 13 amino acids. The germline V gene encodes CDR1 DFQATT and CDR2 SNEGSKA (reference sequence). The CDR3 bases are TGCAGTGCTGGCGGGGGTGGGGGCTACGAGCAGTACTTC. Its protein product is CSAGGGGGYEQYF.

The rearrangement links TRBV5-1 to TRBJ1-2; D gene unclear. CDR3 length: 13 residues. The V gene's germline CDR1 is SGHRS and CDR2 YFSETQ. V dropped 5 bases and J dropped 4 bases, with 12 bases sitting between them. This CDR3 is CASRPTPIYGYTF. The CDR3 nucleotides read TGCGCCAGCAGGCCTACACCGATCTATGGCTACACCTTC.

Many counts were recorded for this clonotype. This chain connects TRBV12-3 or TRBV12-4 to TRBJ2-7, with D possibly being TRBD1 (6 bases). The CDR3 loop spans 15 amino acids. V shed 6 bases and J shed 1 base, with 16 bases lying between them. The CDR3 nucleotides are TGTGCCAGCAGCTTGGACAGTGATATTTCCTACGAGCAGTACTTC. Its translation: CASSLDSDISYEQYF.

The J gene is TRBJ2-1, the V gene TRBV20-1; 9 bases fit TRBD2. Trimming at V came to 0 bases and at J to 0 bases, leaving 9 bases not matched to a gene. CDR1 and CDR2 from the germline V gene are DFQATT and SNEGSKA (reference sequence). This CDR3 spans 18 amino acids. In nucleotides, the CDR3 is TGCAGTGCTAGAGATACGCGGGGGGGACCAATCTCCTACAATGAGCAGTTCTTC. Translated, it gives CSARDTRGGPISYNEQFF.

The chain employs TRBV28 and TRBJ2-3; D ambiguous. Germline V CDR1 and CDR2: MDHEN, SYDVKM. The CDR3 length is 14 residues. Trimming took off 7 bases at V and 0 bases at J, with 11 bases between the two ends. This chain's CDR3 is CASKFRPSTDTQYF. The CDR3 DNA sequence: TGTGCCAGCAAATTCAGACCTAGCACAGATACGCAGTATTTT. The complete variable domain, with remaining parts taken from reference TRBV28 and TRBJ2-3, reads DVKVTQSSRYLVKRTGEKVFLECVQDMDHENMFWYRQDPGLGLRLIYFSYDVKMKEKGDIPEGYSVSREKKERFSLILESASTNQTSMYLCASKFRPSTDTQYFGPGTRLTVL.

In nucleotides, the CDR3 is TGCAGTGCTCGGACTAGCGGGGGGTCAGATACGCAGTATTTT. Residues: CSARTSGGSDTQYF. J is TRBJ2-3 and V is TRBV20-1, with TRBD2 matching over 14 bases. Germline trimming cut 5 bases from V and 4 bases from J; bases unmatched to any gene: 2. The CDR3 consists of 14 residues. The germline V gene has CDR1 DFQATT and CDR2 SNEGSKA (reference sequence).

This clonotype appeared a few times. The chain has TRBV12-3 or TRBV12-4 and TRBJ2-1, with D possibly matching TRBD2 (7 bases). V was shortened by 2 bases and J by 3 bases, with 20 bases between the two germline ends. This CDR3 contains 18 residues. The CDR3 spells CASSLFIGGHSVYNEQFF. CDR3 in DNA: TGTGCCAGCAGTTTATTTATCGGGGGGCACTCGGTCTACAATGAGCAGTTCTTC.

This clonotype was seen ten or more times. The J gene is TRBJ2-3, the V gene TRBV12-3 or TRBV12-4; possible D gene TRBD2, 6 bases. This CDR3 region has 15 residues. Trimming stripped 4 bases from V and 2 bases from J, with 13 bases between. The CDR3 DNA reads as TGTGCCAGCAGTTGGGCGGGGCCCTCCACAGATACGCAGTATTTT. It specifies CASSWAGPSTDTQYF.